A single T cell receptor (beta chain) is shown here with its context. The antigen remains undetermined. A total of 2 million PBMCs stored at -80 degrees C provided the unsorted libraries. The data originate from a study of neurological immune-mediated disorders. Each CDR3 protein gets one entry after TCRdb re-called the 5' RACE reads with MiXCR. The sample has around 67,000 distinct CDR3 sequences; around 5.2% are singletons. Findings of the study overall: None of the CDR3 amino acid sequences in expanded clones turned up in more than one subject, which points to private repertoires in all groups.

The germline CDR1 and CDR2 sequences are SGHRS and YFSETQ. V was pared by 3 bases and J by 3 bases, with 2 bases of the junction left unmatched. There are 13 residues in the CDR3. The sample was PBMCs. This receptor was taken from a man between 18 and 35 years old with multiple sclerosis. J is TRBJ2-7 and V is TRBV5-1; TRBD1 aligns across 8 bases. The DNA for the CDR3 is TGCGCCAGCAGCTACGGGACAGGCTACGAGCAGTACTTC. Translated, it gives CASSYGTGYEQYF.